Following are 22 T cell receptor beta chains from one sample sequenced in a study of T-cell reconstitution after alpha-beta-depleted transplantation in children (dated by TCRdb to 2016 to 2017). The library came from PCR. Sequencing was performed on an Illumina HiSeq 2500. TCR library preparation used molecular barcoding, with unique molecular identifiers applied to normalize quantification of the TCRbeta repertoire. TCRdb trimmed the raw reads at Q25, called clones with MiXCR and kept productive beta chains. Identical CDR3 protein sequences are pooled into one entry, listed with their most common genes and DNA. This sample has around 600,000 distinct CDR3 sequences in its table, and over 15% of those were observed once. Approximately 1% of the sample belongs to the ten largest clones. This sample comprised PBMCs from the stem cell graft donor, obtained from the stem cell graft. The origin of the receptors is a human donor who donated a stem cell graft to a child with acute myeloid leukemia.

This clonotype was observed at least ten times. This rearrangement joins TRBV20-1 to TRBJ2-1; D possibly uses TRBD1 or TRBD2 (5 bases each). Germline V lookup: CDR1 DFQATT, CDR2 SNEGSKA (reference sequence). Deletions cut 2 bases from V and 6 bases from J, with 14 bases between. This CDR3 has 14 residues. CDR3 sequence: CSARRGTSVNEQFF. The CDR3 DNA reads as TGCAGTGCTAGACGAGGGACCTCCGTCAATGAGCAGTTCTTC.

The chain couples TRBV6-1 to TRBJ1-5; the D gene is possibly TRBD1 (5 bases). V was cut by 0 bases and J by 3 bases, with 9 bases left in between. There are 15 residues in the CDR3. CDR1 is MNHNS and CDR2 is SASEGT in the germline V gene. CDR3 DNA: TGTGCCAGCAGTGAAGCACGGGGCCCCAATCAGCCCCAGCATTTT. Translating gives CASSEARGPNQPQHF.

This clonotype was detected many times. The chain is built from TRBV29-1 and TRBJ2-1; D gene unclear. The V gene's germline CDR1 is SQVTM and CDR2 ANQGSEA. The CDR3 has 11 amino acids. Trimming took 5 bases from V and 5 from J, leaving 7 bases between them. CDR3 in DNA: TGCAGCGTTATCTTCGACAATGAGCAGTTCTTC. This gives the protein CSVIFDNEQFF.

The chain joins TRBV5-1 to TRBJ1-6; D possibly corresponds to TRBD1 (6 bases). The CDR3 contains 14 residues. The germline gives CDR1 SGHRS, CDR2 YFSETQ. Trimming shortened V by 4 bases and J by 7 bases, and 12 bases separated the two germline ends. CDR3 in DNA: TGCGCCAGCAGCCTAGACGGACAGAATTCACCCCTCCACTTT. Translating it yields CASSLDGQNSPLHF.

This clonotype was counted only a few times. The chain employs TRBV12-3 or TRBV12-4 and TRBJ1-3, with D unclear. The length of the CDR3 is 12 residues. The V gene lost 6 bases and the J gene lost 0 bases, with 3 bases spanning the gap. The CDR3, as DNA: TGTGCCAGCAGCAACTCTGGAAACACCATATATTTT. As protein: CASSNSGNTIYF.

This clonotype was counted a few times. CDR3 sequence: CSAAREGAGYEQYF. Written as DNA, the CDR3 is TGCAGTGCCGCGAGGGAGGGGGCCGGCTACGAGCAGTACTTC. The rearrangement links TRBV20-1 to TRBJ2-7; D is possibly TRBD1 or TRBD2 (7 bases each). This CDR3 has 14 residues. V lost 6 bases to trimming and J lost 3 bases, with 18 bases between them. CDR1 and CDR2 from the germline V gene are DFQATT and SNEGSKA (reference sequence).

The table lists this clonotype with a few counts. The V call is TRBV5-1, the J call TRBJ2-2; D call uncertain. V was clipped by 4 bases and J by 3 bases, with 13 bases between them. Per germline, CDR1 SGHRS and CDR2 YFSETQ. There are 15 residues in the CDR3. The CDR3 loop reads CASSALGPDTGELFF. The CDR3 region has the DNA TGCGCCAGCAGCGCGTTAGGGCCGGACACCGGGGAGCTGTTTTTT.

This clonotype has at least ten counts. V usage is TRBV28 and J usage is TRBJ1-2; D is unclear. The CDR3 runs 15 residues. CDR1 is MDHEN, CDR2 SYDVKM, per germline. V lost 2 bases and J lost 4, with 14 bases in between. The CDR3, as DNA: TGTGCCAGCAGTTTAATGCGGGGAACAAGCTATGGCTACACCTTC. Translation gives CASSLMRGTSYGYTF.

J is TRBJ1-5 and V is TRBV20-1; D is ambiguous. The CDR3 sequence is 17 residues long. Germline V gene lookup returns CDR1 DFQATT and CDR2 SNEGSKA (reference sequence). Trimming cost V 3 bases and J 1 base, with 19 bases left between them. The CDR3: CSASTARAAGSNQPQHF. CDR3 coding DNA: TGCAGTGCTAGTACGGCCCGGGCCGCGGGAAGCAATCAGCCCCAGCATTTT.

V is TRBV18 and J is TRBJ1-4; D not resolved. Germline CDR1 and CDR2: KGHSH and LQKENI. This CDR3 comprises 14 residues. V was pared by 1 base and J by 6 bases, with 9 bases between. For the CDR3, the DNA is TGTGCCAGCTCACCACAGTACCCAGATGAAAAACTGTTTTTT. It specifies CASSPQYPDEKLFF.

This clonotype has just a few counts. The CDR3 loop reads CASSDHGTDQPDTQYF. CDR3 bases: TGCGCCAGCAGCGACCACGGGACCGACCAACCAGATACGCAGTATTTT. V and J are TRBV4-1 and TRBJ2-3; perhaps D is TRBD1 or TRBD2 (5 bases each). Germline values: CDR1 MGHRA, CDR2 YSYEKL. Trimming pared 5 bases from V and 4 bases from J, leaving 19 bases between. The CDR3 contains 16 residues.

Ten or more counts support this clonotype. V is TRBV20-1 and J is TRBJ1-1, with a tentative D call TRBD1 (6 bases). The CDR3 is 15 residues long. Germline V gives CDR1 DFQATT, CDR2 SNEGSKA (reference sequence). Trimming cost V 5 bases and J 1 base, with 17 bases left between them. This CDR3 is CSALGTTGWNTEAFF. In nucleotides, the CDR3 is TGCAGTGCTCTTGGGACTACAGGGTGGAACACTGAAGCTTTCTTT.

The chain is built from TRBV20-1 and TRBJ2-2; D is undetermined. Trimming stripped 3 bases from V and 2 bases from J, with 4 bases between. The CDR3 is 12 amino acids. Germline loops: CDR1 DFQATT, CDR2 SNEGSKA (reference sequence). The CDR3 nucleotides are TGCAGTGCTAGGCTAAACACCGGGGAGCTGTTTTTT. Translating gives CSARLNTGELFF.

This chain joins TRBV12-3 or TRBV12-4 and TRBJ2-7, with unresolved D. V lost 3 bases and J 3 bases, leaving 15 bases between the germline ends. The CDR3 consists of 15 residues. The DNA of the CDR3 is TGTGCCAGCAGTTTTTTGGATGGTGCTTACTACGAGCAGTACTTC. Encoded protein: CASSFLDGAYYEQYF.

This clonotype was detected once. Being one base from a much bigger clone, this may be a read error. The rearrangement uses TRBV5-1 and TRBJ2-1; TRBD1 agrees at 8 bases. The CDR3 spans 15 residues. V shed 0 bases and J 5 bases; nucleotides not matched to a gene: 4. CDR1 is SGHRS and CDR2 is YFSETQ in the germline V gene. In DNA, the CDR3 is TGCGCCAGCAGCTTGGAACAGGGACAGGACAATGAGCAGTTCTTC. Translation gives CASSLEQGQDNEQFF.

The CDR3 DNA sequence: TGTGCCAGCAGCCCAAACGTGGCACGGCAGGCCGATACGCAGTATTTT. It specifies CASSPNVARQADTQYF. The genes are TRBV7-6 and TRBJ2-3, with no clear D. With 5 bases removed from V and 6 bases from J, the gap between germline ends came to 21 bases. Per germline, CDR1 SGHVS and CDR2 FNYEAQ. The CDR3 totals 16 residues.

At least ten counts were recorded for this clonotype. The chain's CDR3 is CASSQDKIGTGIDEQYF. The CDR3 nucleotides read TGCGCCAGCAGCCAAGATAAAATAGGCACAGGGATAGACGAGCAGTACTTC. V gene TRBV4-3 combines with J gene TRBJ2-7; D is possibly TRBD1 (6 bases). V was shortened by 0 bases and J by 5 bases, with 20 bases between the two germline ends. The CDR3 covers 17 residues. Germline CDR1 and CDR2: LGHNA and YSLEER.

In this sample, this clonotype turned up a few times. This rearrangement joins TRBV5-6 to TRBJ1-2; TRBD1 agrees at 9 bases. The CDR3 contains 16 residues. The V gene's germline CDR1 is SGHDT and CDR2 YYEEEE. The V and J ends lost 0 bases and 7 bases, in that order; junction bases with no gene match: 10. CDR3 sequence reads: CASSLVRLGTGFGYTF. The CDR3 DNA follows: TGTGCCAGCAGCTTGGTCCGCCTCGGGACAGGGTTTGGCTACACCTTC.

This chain joins TRBV28 and TRBJ2-7; the D is unclear. This CDR3 is built from 19 residues. Germline CDR1 and CDR2: MDHEN and SYDVKM. Deletions cut 5 bases from V and 2 bases from J, with 28 bases between. The CDR3 protein is CASSRRSFPTYSPPYEQYV. DNA for the CDR3: TGTGCCAGCAGTCGCAGGTCGTTCCCAACATACTCCCCCCCCTACGAGCAGTACGTC.

The J gene is TRBJ2-1, the V gene TRBV20-1; tentatively, D is TRBD2 (7 bases). CDR1 and CDR2 from the germline V gene are DFQATT and SNEGSKA (reference sequence). Trimming removed 4 bases from V and 2 bases from J, with 24 bases in between. The CDR3 spans 18 residues. The CDR3, as DNA: TGCAGTGCTACGTTTAGGGGGGGAGAACTGGTCACCTACAATGAGCAGTTCTTC. This gives the protein CSATFRGGELVTYNEQFF.

This clonotype was detected only a few times. The chain has TRBV7-7 and TRBJ2-2; perhaps TRBD1 as D (6 bases). V was clipped by 0 bases and J by 7 bases, with 9 bases between them. CDR3 length equals 14 residues. In germline, CDR1 is SSHAT, CDR2 FNYEAQ (reference sequence). The DNA for the CDR3 is TGTGCCAGCAGCTTAGCGGGGGCAGGCGGGGAGCTGTTTTTT. Translating it yields CASSLAGAGGELFF.

The V gene is TRBV2, the J gene TRBJ2-7; the D gene could be TRBD1 or TRBD2 (5 bases each). This CDR3 has 13 amino acids. Between the trimmed V and J ends, which lost 5 bases and 6 bases, there was a span of 14 bases. The germline gives CDR1 SNHLY, CDR2 FYNNEI. CDR3 nucleotides: TGTGCCAGCAGTACAGGTCGGGGTAGCGAGCAGTACTTC. This gives the protein CASSTGRGSEQYF.